Included here is one TCR beta chain sequence, with context. Its specificity is not known. The CDR3 spans 16 residues. Germline V gene lookup returns CDR1 SGHRS and CDR2 YFSETQ. V dropped 2 bases and J dropped 0; count of bases not matched to a gene: 6. Healthy bone marrow donors made up the donor group. The data stem from a study of cytomegalovirus exposure and HLA in healthy donors. The wider study: Early released data comprised about 85 million unique TCRs from HLA-typed donors.

Study-wide results and limits: Analysis performed later found 15,000 or so TCR beta sequences associated with HLA alleles at 0.05 false discovery rate.

Amplification used 60 Vbeta primers and 13 Jbeta primers. The assay was immunoSEQ multiplex PCR, and TCRdb's table has in-frame clones only and misses some. The sample lists around 100,000 clones; 74% were seen once. The sequence was collected from a middle-aged woman in good health and CMV-seropositive. The sequencing input was PBMCs. The chain couples TRBV5-1 to TRBJ1-1, with 8 positions matching TRBD1. The CDR3 DNA reads as TGCGCCAGCAGCTTTGGGGGACAGGAGATGAACACTGAAGCTTTCTTT. Translation gives CASSFGGQEMNTEAFF.